A single sample is the source of the 10 T cell receptor beta chains below, sequenced in a study of cytomegalovirus exposure and HLA in healthy donors. Here immunoSEQ multiplex PCR was the method, and the copy in TCRdb shows in-frame clones only, minus some. The sample contains 150,000 to 200,000 clones, about 90% of which appear only once. Sequenced sample: PBMCs. The origin of the receptors is a woman in her 30s in good health and CMV-seronegative.

A single count supports this clone. The chain uses TRBV7-6 and TRBJ2-1; 11 nucleotides match TRBD2. Germline CDR1 SGHVS, CDR2 FNYEAQ. The V gene end was trimmed by 2 bases and the J gene end by 6 bases; junction bases not matched to a gene: 6. The CDR3 has 16 residues. The CDR3 nucleotides read TGTGCCAGCAGCTTAATAGCGGGGGGGTGGCGCAATGAGCAGTTCTTC. It yields the protein CASSLIAGGWRNEQFF.

The chain recombines TRBV6-5 with TRBJ1-2; TRBD1 might be the D (5 bases). The CDR3 sequence is 14 residues long. CDR1 and CDR2 (germline): MNHEY, SVGAGI. V lost 2 bases and J lost 7, with 14 bases in between. The CDR3 coding sequence is TGTGCCAGCAGTTACGGCGCAGGGATAAGTGGCTACACCTTC. Translated: CASSYGAGISGYTF.

The chain carries TRBV19 and TRBJ2-1; D unclear. This CDR3 region has 13 residues. Trimming cost V 6 bases and J 6 bases, with 12 bases left between them. Looked up from germline, CDR1 is LNHDA and CDR2 is SQIVND (reference sequence). The CDR3 nucleotides read TGTGCCAGTAGCCTTCCTTTCCGCAATGAGCAGTTCTTC. This translates into CASSLPFRNEQFF.

The CDR3 nucleotides are TGTGCCACCAGCAGATTCCGGGACACGCGGAAAGATACGCAGTATTTT. Protein: CATSRFRDTRKDTQYF. The rearrangement uses TRBV15 and TRBJ2-3; D perhaps matches TRBD1 (6 bases). Germline CDR1 and CDR2: LNHNV and YYDKDF (reference sequence). CDR3 length equals 16 residues. The V gene lost 2 bases and the J gene lost 5 bases, with 17 bases spanning the gap.

In DNA, the CDR3 is TGCGCCAGCAGCTTCTGGGGGGCGGGCGAGCAGTACTTC. Its protein product is CASSFWGAGEQYF. The chain is built from TRBV5-1 and TRBJ2-7; either TRBD1 or TRBD2 may fit D (6 bases each). The germline CDR1 and CDR2 sequences are SGHRS and YFSETQ. V lost 2 bases and J 6 bases, leaving 12 bases between the germline ends. The CDR3 has 13 amino acids.

The V and J genes are TRBV5-6 and TRBJ2-1; no reliable D call. Trimming pared 2 bases from V and 7 bases from J, leaving 13 bases between. CDR3 length equals 14 residues. CDR1 is SGHDT and CDR2 is YYEEEE in the germline V gene. The CDR3: CASSFLTGGNEQFF. Here the CDR3 DNA reads TGTGCCAGCAGCTTTTTGACCGGTGGGAATGAGCAGTTCTTC.

This rearrangement joins TRBV6-5 to TRBJ1-4; 8 nucleotides match TRBD1. The CDR3 is 14 amino acids. The germline CDR1 and CDR2 sequences are MNHEY and SVGAGI. V shed 5 bases and J 7 bases; nucleotides not matched to a gene: 6. CDR3 in DNA: TGTGCCAGCAGTGAGGACAGGGTCTCTGAAAAACTGTTTTTT. Its protein is CASSEDRVSEKLFF.

The rearrangement uses TRBV5-6 and TRBJ2-5; 7 bases fit TRBD2. Losses at the gene ends were 4 bases for V and 3 bases for J; bases not matched to a gene: 9. The CDR3 totals 15 residues. The germline V gene encodes CDR1 SGHDT and CDR2 YYEEEE. The CDR3 is CASSLTLRGEETQYF. CDR3 sequence (DNA): TGTGCCAGCAGCCTTACCCTCCGGGGGGAAGAGACCCAGTACTTC.

V is TRBV9 and J is TRBJ2-3; D gene uncertain. The CDR3 has 15 residues. V was cut by 4 bases and J by 3 bases, with 15 bases left in between. CDR1 SGDLS and CDR2 YYNGEE come from the germline V gene. CDR3 sequence: CASSPRQESTDTQYF. The CDR3 coding sequence is TGTGCCAGCAGCCCCCGACAAGAGTCGACAGATACGCAGTATTTT.

The chain employs TRBV9 and TRBJ1-2; D possibly corresponds to TRBD1 (6 bases). Germline V lookup: CDR1 SGDLS, CDR2 YYNGEE. V was pared by 0 bases and J by 8 bases, with 17 bases between. The CDR3 consists of 15 residues. Here the CDR3 DNA reads TGTGCCAGCAGCGTAGCACCGGCAGGGACATTAGGCTACACCTTC. Protein: CASSVAPAGTLGYTF.